This TCR beta chain originates from a study of blood T cell repertoires in COVID-19. Study context: The United States, Italy and Spain were the sources of the acute and convalescent COVID-19 samples.

V gave up 1 base and J gave up 6 bases; unmatched junction bases: 3. The CDR3 is 13 residues long. Germline V lookup: CDR1 GTSNPN, CDR2 SVGIG (reference sequence). Sequenced by immunoSEQ multiplex PCR; TCRdb stores in-frame clones only, minus some. The table includes fewer than 150,000 clones, more than 70% detected once. This clonotype originated in a human donor in a cohort sampled during active COVID-19. Sequencing was performed on peripheral blood. This chain uses TRBV30 with TRBJ1-2, with 9 bases matching TRBD1. CDR3 in amino acids: CAWSGGTGNGYTF. In nucleotides, the CDR3 is TGTGCCTGGAGTGGGGGGACAGGGAATGGCTACACCTTC. The variable domain in full, with the rest retrieved from reference TRBV30 and TRBJ1-2, is SQTIHQWPATLVQPVGSPLSLECTVEGTSNPNLYWYRQAAGRGLQLLFYSVGIGQISSEVPQNLSASRPQDRQFILSSKKLLLSDSGFYLCAWSGGTGNGYTFGSGTRLTVV.